This entry describes one T cell receptor beta chain. This sample was taken from a study of T cell responses to AZD1222 COVID-19 vaccine. Here immunoSEQ multiplex PCR was the method, and the copy in TCRdb shows in-frame clones only, minus some. This table has about 100,000 clones, approximately 87% appearing once. The V gene end was trimmed by 3 bases and the J gene end by 4 bases; junction bases not matched to a gene: 5. CDR3 length equals 14 residues. The germline V gene has CDR1 MNHEY and CDR2 SVGEGT. V gene TRBV6-2 or TRBV6-3 combines with J gene TRBJ1-2; TRBD1 matches 7 bases. The receptor comes from an adult in good health. The sequences come from peripheral blood, collected on day 0 of AZD1222 vaccination. The CDR3 bases are TGTGCCAGCAGTTATATTGGACAGGTCTATGGCTACACCTTC. Translation: CASSYIGQVYGYTF.